One TCR beta chain is described in this entry. Its antigen is not identified. The sample originates from a study of T-cell reconstitution after alpha-beta-depleted transplantation in children. Germline CDR1 reads SGHTA; CDR2 reads FQGTGA. V gave up 5 bases and J gave up 5 bases, with 22 bases separating them. The CDR3 consists of 17 residues. Study results and limitations: Newly produced T cells mostly accounted for T-cell counts and diversity one year post-transplant. Expanded graft clones, several hundred of them, were reportedly the source of alpha-beta T cells about two months after transplant. It was surviving recipient T cells and thymic progenitors that gave some patients high TCRbeta diversity at day 60.

The TCRbeta library was prepared with unique molecular identifiers. TCRdb reprocessed the PCR reads via MiXCR and lists one record per CDR3 protein. The sample lists fewer than 500,000 distinct CDR3 sequences, around 46% seen once, with 27% in the top ten. Sequenced here: PBMCs, sampled before TCRalphabeta/CD19-depleted stem cell transplant. The rearrangement uses TRBV7-3 and TRBJ2-1, with D possibly being TRBD1 (6 bases). The sequence derives from a girl aged 2-10 years with aplastic anemia, due to receive a stem cell transplant. The CDR3 DNA reads as TGTGCCAGCAGCCCGAACATAGGACAGAGGTTGAACAATGAGCAGTTCTTC. Its translation: CASSPNIGQRLNNEQFF.